The 16 T cell receptor beta chains below come from one sample, sequenced in a study of cytomegalovirus exposure and HLA in healthy donors. Primers for the PCR totalled 60 Vbeta and 13 Jbeta. TCRdb's table, derived via immunoSEQ multiplex PCR, lists solely in-frame clones and lacks some. The sample consists of under 200,000 clones, more than 70% of them appearing once. The sample consisted of PBMCs. The receptors come from a male donor in good health and CMV-seronegative.

In the case of this clone: One junction end does not reproduce the germline sequence, and a read error may be involved. The CDR3 nucleotides read TGTTCCAGCAGCTTTGGGGGGACAGGGAAAAATTCACCCCTCCACTTT. It is translated as CSSSFGGTGKNSPLHF. The gene calls are TRBV7-9 and TRBJ1-6; TRBD1 aligns across 9 bases. CDR1 and CDR2 (germline): SEHNR, FQNEAQ (reference sequence). The CDR3 runs to 16 residues.

The genes are TRBV5-1 and TRBJ2-5; a weak D match, TRBD2 (5 bases). Trimming shortened V by 0 bases and J by 5 bases, and 8 bases separated the two germline ends. This CDR3 is 13 amino acids long. CDR1 SGHRS and CDR2 YFSETQ come from the germline V gene. The CDR3 sequence: CASSLDGGETQYF. CDR3 coding DNA: TGCGCCAGCAGCTTGGACGGAGGCGAGACCCAGTACTTC.

V usage is TRBV29-1 and J usage is TRBJ1-4, with 7 bases matching TRBD1. Germline V lookup: CDR1 SQVTM, CDR2 ANQGSEA. V lost 6 bases and J lost 6; bases outside the gene matches: 10. This CDR3 spans 14 amino acids. The CDR3 coding sequence is TGCAGCGTCCCCTGGGCAGGGGGTGATGAAAAACTGTTTTTT. Residues: CSVPWAGGDEKLFF.

The CDR3 spells CASSYLKRGGSYEQYF. In DNA, the CDR3 is TGTGCCAGCAGTTACCTAAAGCGGGGGGGGTCCTACGAGCAGTACTTC. The V and J genes are TRBV6-5 and TRBJ2-5, with TRBD2 identical over 10 bases. The J call may be incorrect, as the DNA end agrees better with TRBJ2-7. This CDR3 has 16 amino acids. In germline, CDR1 is MNHEY, CDR2 SVGAGI.

J is TRBJ2-3 and V is TRBV9, with a possible D match to TRBD1 (5 bases). Deletions cut 0 bases from V and 4 bases from J, with 18 bases between. The CDR3 runs 17 residues. Germline values: CDR1 SGDLS, CDR2 YYNGEE. The CDR3 region is CASSVGDWGTGPDTQYF. Written as DNA, the CDR3 is TGTGCCAGCAGCGTAGGTGATTGGGGCACCGGCCCAGATACGCAGTATTTT.

The rearrangement links TRBV19 to TRBJ2-5; 10 nucleotides line up with TRBD2. Germline CDR1 LNHDA, CDR2 SQIVND (reference sequence). The CDR3 is made up of 16 amino acids. V lost 1 base to trimming and J lost 1 base; unmatched junction nucleotides: 3. Here the CDR3 DNA reads TGTGCCAGTAGTATAGTAAAGCGGGAGGGCCAAGAGACCCAGTACTTC. Translating gives CASSIVKREGQETQYF. The complete variable domain, with remaining parts taken from reference TRBV19 and TRBJ2-5, reads DGGITQSPKYLFRKEGQNVTLSCEQNLNHDAMYWYRQDPGQGLRLIYYSQIVNDFQKGDIAEGYSVSREKKESFPLTVTSAQKNPTAFYLCASSIVKREGQETQYFGPGTRLLVL.

The chain couples TRBV7-6 to TRBJ2-7, with TRBD2 matching 8 bases. Unmatched junction bases numbered 5, after V lost 4 bases and J lost 6 bases. The CDR3 is made up of 13 amino acids. Germline V gene sequence: CDR1 SGHVS, CDR2 FNYEAQ. CDR3 amino acids: CASSSGTSREQYF. The CDR3 region has the DNA TGTGCCAGCAGCTCCGGGACTAGTCGCGAGCAGTACTTC.

The J gene is TRBJ2-7, the V gene TRBV13; 7 bases line up with TRBD2. The CDR3 length is 20 residues. Trimming took 4 bases from V and 3 from J; bases not matched to a gene: 24. Germline CDR1 PRHDT, CDR2 FYEKMQ (reference sequence). The CDR3 coding sequence is TGTGCCAGCAGCTCGAACCCGCCTGCCCTCGAACGTACTAGCGTCTACGAGCAGTACTTC. This encodes CASSSNPPALERTSVYEQYF.

V gene TRBV29-1 combines with J gene TRBJ1-1; 9 nucleotides align to TRBD1. The CDR3 has 12 residues. After removal of 8 bases from V and 7 bases from J, the junction contained 8 bases not matched to a gene. Germline V gene sequence: CDR1 SQVTM, CDR2 ANQGSEA. The CDR3 DNA reads TGCAGCATCCGGACAGGGGTGGGTGAAGCTTTCTTT. This gives the protein CSIRTGVGEAFF.

The CDR3 region is CATTRKETQYF. Written as DNA, the CDR3 is TGTGCCACCACACGAAAAGAGACCCAGTACTTC. The V and J genes are TRBV6-5 and TRBJ2-5, with D uncertain. CDR1 and CDR2 from the germline V gene are MNHEY and SVGAGI. CDR3 size: 11 residues. V dropped 10 bases and J dropped 3 bases, with 9 bases sitting between them.

The chain carries TRBV6-1 and TRBJ2-3, with D possibly TRBD1 on 5 matching bases. Germline V gives CDR1 MNHNS, CDR2 SASEGT. V was clipped by 3 bases and J by 4 bases, with 8 bases between them. The CDR3 consists of 13 residues. CDR3 in DNA: TGTGCCAGCAGTGATGGGGCGGCAGATACGCAGTATTTT. Protein: CASSDGAADTQYF.

The rearrangement links TRBV30 to TRBJ2-7; a possible D gene is TRBD2 (5 bases). The CDR3 is 12 amino acids. The V end was cut by 3 bases, the J end by 3 bases, with 9 bases between. Germline V CDR1 and CDR2: GTSNPN, SVGIG (reference sequence). CDR3 DNA sequence: TGTGCCTGGAGGGGGAGAAGCTACGAGCAGTACTTC. This codes for CAWRGRSYEQYF.

This chain joins TRBV6-5 and TRBJ2-7; D possibly corresponds to TRBD1 (5 bases). Trimming took off 5 bases at V and 7 bases at J, with 21 bases between the two ends. The germline CDR1 and CDR2 sequences are MNHEY and SVGAGI. The CDR3 spans 15 residues. The CDR3 loop is CASSLRSRAMWEQYF. DNA of the CDR3: TGTGCCAGCAGTCTTCGGAGCAGGGCTATGTGGGAGCAGTACTTC.

This chain links TRBV18 with TRBJ2-5, with D tentatively TRBD1 (6 bases). Germline CDR1 is KGHSH and CDR2 is LQKENI. Trimming pared 0 bases from V and 2 bases from J, leaving 16 bases between. This CDR3 region has 17 residues. DNA for the CDR3: TGTGCCAGCTCACCACCCGCCGAGACAGGACTGCAAGAGACCCAGTACTTC. It encodes CASSPPAETGLQETQYF.

This chain links TRBV27 with TRBJ2-1; 11 bases fit TRBD2. The CDR3 has 18 residues. V was pared by 7 bases and J by 4 bases, with 15 bases of the junction left unmatched. Per germline, CDR1 MNHEY and CDR2 SMNVEV (reference sequence). The CDR3 DNA sequence: TGTGCCAGCATCGCGCCGCTCGGACTAGCGGGCCCGTACAATGAGCAGTTCTTC. This gives the protein CASIAPLGLAGPYNEQFF.

This chain uses TRBV18 with TRBJ2-1, with 9 positions matching TRBD2. CDR1 is KGHSH and CDR2 is LQKENI in the germline V gene. The junction had 7 bases not matched to a gene; V was cut back by 6 bases and J by 4 bases. This CDR3 region has 15 residues. The CDR3 nucleotides read TGTGCCAGCTCCAACCTAGCGGGGCAATACAATGAGCAGTTCTTC. Translating it yields CASSNLAGQYNEQFF.